This T cell receptor (beta chain) came from a study of PD-L1 blockade in urothelial cancer. Assay used: immunoSEQ multiplex PCR; TCRdb lists only in-frame clones, some missing. The top ten clones hold about 3.2% of a sample with some 67,000 clones, approximately 88% of them seen once. Between the trimmed V and J ends, which lost 1 base and 4 bases, there was a span of 18 bases. Looked up from germline, CDR1 is SGHTA and CDR2 is FQGNSA. The CDR3 is 17 residues long. This clone was counted once. The clonotype comes from a man aged 60 to 75 with urothelial cancer. This specimen consisted of PBMCs, obtained around atezolizumab (anti-PD-L1) treatment. The gene calls are TRBV7-2 and TRBJ2-3; D uncertain. The CDR3 reads CASSLVPFGLEADTQYF. Here the CDR3 DNA reads TGTGCCAGCAGCTTAGTTCCCTTCGGTCTAGAGGCAGATACGCAGTATTTT.